The 7 T cell receptor beta chains reported below all come from one sample, sequenced in a study of regulatory T cells in long-lasting Graves disease. Documented time point: persistent/refractory GD, antithyroid drugs over 5 years with positive TRAb. Isolated PBMC RNA provided the starting material for the TCR library. Arm-PCR of CDR3 regions with iRepertoire HTBI primers generated TCR beta libraries. MiXCR, applied by TCRdb to the multiplex PCR reads, yields one record per CDR3 protein. This table holds 350,000 to 450,000 distinct CDR3 sequences, less than 25% found once. This sample comprised peripheral blood mononuclear cells (PBMCs), obtained when the disease was refractory, from a patient treated with antithyroid drugs. The source is a female donor with Graves disease.

This clonotype was picked up many times. The chain combines TRBV3-1 with TRBJ2-7, with 9 positions matching TRBD2. Germline-derived CDR1 and CDR2 are LGHDT and YNNKEL (reference sequence). Trimming removed 6 bases from V and 4 bases from J; junction bases left unmatched: 4. This CDR3 spans 13 amino acids. The CDR3: CASSRLADYEQYF. CDR3 DNA sequence: TGTGCCAGCAGTCGACTAGCGGATTACGAGCAGTACTTC.

This clonotype has at least ten counts. This chain connects TRBV25-1 to TRBJ1-1; no firm D call. Trimming took off 3 bases at V and 3 bases at J, with 20 bases between the two ends. The CDR3 runs to 17 residues. Germline V CDR1 and CDR2: MGHDK, SYGVNS. The CDR3 region has the DNA TGTGCCAGCAGTGAGGGCGGGCTCTCCACGATAGACACTGAAGCTTTCTTT. This gives the protein CASSEGGLSTIDTEAFF.

There are many counts of this clonotype. This chain joins TRBV12-3 or TRBV12-4 and TRBJ1-2; TRBD1 aligns across 10 bases. The CDR3 covers 16 residues. The trim removed 6 bases at V and 2 bases at J, leaving 9 bases unmatched. For the CDR3, the DNA is TGTGCCAGCAGCCAGGACAGGGGGGCTTGGAACTATGGCTACACCTTC. Translation gives CASSQDRGAWNYGYTF.

The chain combines TRBV20-1 with TRBJ1-1, with D maybe TRBD1 (6 bases). The CDR3 covers 15 residues. Germline V CDR1 and CDR2: DFQATT, SNEGSKA (reference sequence). V dropped 0 bases and J dropped 5 bases, with 16 bases sitting between them. The CDR3 nucleotides are TGCAGTGCTAGAGATGATGAGGGGGGAAGGACTGAAGCTTTCTTT. It specifies CSARDDEGGRTEAFF.

The table lists this clonotype with many counts. V gene TRBV3-1 combines with J gene TRBJ2-5, with 8 bases fitting TRBD1. This CDR3 contains 14 residues. Germline-derived CDR1 and CDR2 are LGHDT and YNNKEL (reference sequence). Trimming cost V 4 bases and J 5 bases; bases outside gene matches: 6. The CDR3 loop is CASSLEQGVETQYF. CDR3 DNA sequence: TGTGCCAGCAGCCTCGAACAGGGGGTGGAGACCCAGTACTTC.

This clonotype turned up a few times. Relative to the germline gene, one junction end is altered; a read error may explain this. This chain links TRBV6-2 or TRBV6-3 with TRBJ2-2; D not certain. Germline CDR1 MNHEY, CDR2 SVGEGT. This CDR3 is built from 13 residues. CDR3 sequence (DNA): TGTGCCGGCAGACCAGGTGGCACCGGGGAGCTGTTTTTT. Amino acid sequence: CAGRPGGTGELFF.

The chain couples TRBV7-9 to TRBJ2-7; D is undetermined. This CDR3 has 13 amino acids. Trimming left V 3 bases short and J 2 bases short, with 8 bases between. Germline loops: CDR1 SEHNR, CDR2 FQNEAQ (reference sequence). The CDR3 protein is CASSLENTYEQYF. The CDR3, as DNA: TGTGCCAGCAGCTTGGAGAATACCTACGAGCAGTACTTC. Supplemented by reference TRBV7-9 and TRBJ2-7, the full variable domain reads DTGVSQNPRHKITKRGQNVTFRCDPISEHNRLYWYRQTLGQGPEFLTYFQNEAQLEKSRLLSDRFSAERPKGSFSTLEIQRTEQGDSAMYLCASSLENTYEQYFGPGTRLTVT.